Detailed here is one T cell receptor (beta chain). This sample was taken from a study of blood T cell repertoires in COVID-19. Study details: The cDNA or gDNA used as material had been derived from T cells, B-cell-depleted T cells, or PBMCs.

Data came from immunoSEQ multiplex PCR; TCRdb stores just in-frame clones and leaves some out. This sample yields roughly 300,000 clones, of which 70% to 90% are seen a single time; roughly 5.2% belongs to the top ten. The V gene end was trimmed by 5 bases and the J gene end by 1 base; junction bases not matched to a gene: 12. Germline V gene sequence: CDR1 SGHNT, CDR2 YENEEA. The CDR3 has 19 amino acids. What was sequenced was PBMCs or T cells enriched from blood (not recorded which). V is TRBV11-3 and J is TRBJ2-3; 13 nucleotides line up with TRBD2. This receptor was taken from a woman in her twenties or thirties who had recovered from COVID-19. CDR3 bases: TGTGCCAGCAGCCCAGGTCCCGGGACTAGCGGGGCCCGCACAGATACGCAGTATTTT. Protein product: CASSPGPGTSGARTDTQYF.